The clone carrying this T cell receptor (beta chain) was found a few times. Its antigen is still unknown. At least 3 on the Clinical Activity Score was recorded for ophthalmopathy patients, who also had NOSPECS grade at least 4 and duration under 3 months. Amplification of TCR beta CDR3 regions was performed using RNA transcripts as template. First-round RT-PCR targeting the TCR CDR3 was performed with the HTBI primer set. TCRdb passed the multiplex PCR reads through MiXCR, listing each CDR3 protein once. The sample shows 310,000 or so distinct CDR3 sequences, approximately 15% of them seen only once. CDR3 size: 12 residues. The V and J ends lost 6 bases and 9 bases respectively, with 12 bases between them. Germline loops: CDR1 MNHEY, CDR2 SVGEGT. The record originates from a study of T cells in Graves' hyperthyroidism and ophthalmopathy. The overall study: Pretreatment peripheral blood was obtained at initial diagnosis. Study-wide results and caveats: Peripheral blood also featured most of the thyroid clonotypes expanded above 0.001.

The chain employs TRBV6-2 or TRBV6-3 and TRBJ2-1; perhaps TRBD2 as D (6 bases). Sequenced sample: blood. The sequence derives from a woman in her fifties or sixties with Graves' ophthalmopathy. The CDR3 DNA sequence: TGTGCCAGCAGCCCCAATAGCGGTGAGCAGTTCTTC. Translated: CASSPNSGEQFF.